This TCR beta chain was sequenced in a study of T cell changes during pregnancy in multiple sclerosis. Assay: immunoSEQ multiplex PCR; the TCRdb copy retains only in-frame clones and omits some. Here the sample spans around 60,000 clones, more than 90% being singletons. Germline V gene sequence: CDR1 SGHRS, CDR2 YFSETQ. The J segment lost 3 bases and the V segment lost 0 bases, leaving 5 bases of the junction unmatched. This CDR3 has 16 amino acids. Sequences were derived from peripheral blood, sampled in the second trimester of pregnancy. V usage is TRBV5-1 and J usage is TRBJ2-3; 9 bases match TRBD1. The TCR comes from a female donor with multiple sclerosis, enrolled in a pregnancy study. The CDR3 DNA reads TGCGCCAGCAGCTTGGCCGGGACAGGGAGGACAGATACGCAGTATTTT. Its translation: CASSLAGTGRTDTQYF.